This TCR beta chain stems from a study of blood T cell repertoires in COVID-19. Sequenced by immunoSEQ multiplex PCR; TCRdb stores in-frame clones only, minus some. In the table there are roughly 43,000 clones, around 83% of which are singletons. The CDR3 extends over 15 amino acids. Germline V gene data show CDR1 as SGHNT and CDR2 as YYREEE (reference sequence). Trimming removed 4 bases from V and 5 bases from J; junction bases left unmatched: 8. This sequence joins TRBV5-4 and TRBJ2-5; 10 bases are a match to TRBD2. The sample was PBMCs or T cells enriched from blood (not recorded which). The sequence was collected from a woman aged 50 to 65 who had recovered from COVID-19. The CDR3 bases are TGTGCCAGCAGCATTAAGCTAGCGGGGGAGGAGACCCAGTACTTC. It codes for CASSIKLAGEETQYF.